Reported below is one T cell receptor beta chain. Its antigen is not identified. The data were obtained in a study of PD-1 blockade in classical Hodgkin lymphoma. Clones were read by immunoSEQ multiplex PCR, and TCRdb kept only the in-frame ones, dropping some. The sample shows about 35,000 clones, 75% to 90% of them seen only once. Time point in this sample: newly diagnosed, previously untreated cHL patient sample. CD4+ T cells were purified from thawed PBMCs by magnetic negative selection. The comparison group had newly diagnosed, previously untreated classical Hodgkin lymphoma. Findings and limits, study-wide: Sources of repertoire differences remain undefined, possibly disease activity or prior therapy. In newly diagnosed patients, baseline TCR diversity was reportedly below that of healthy donors.

This CDR3 spans 15 amino acids. Germline lookup yields CDR1 SGHAT and CDR2 FQNNGV. V shed 5 bases and J shed 1 base, with 14 bases lying between them. The sequenced sample consisted of CD4+ T cells from blood. V usage is TRBV11-2 and J usage is TRBJ1-1, with a tentative D call TRBD1 (5 bases). The clonotype comes from a human donor with classical Hodgkin lymphoma. CDR3: CASSLMGHTNTEAFF. CDR3 DNA sequence: TGTGCCAGCAGCCTAATGGGGCACACGAACACTGAAGCTTTCTTT.